One and the same sample provided the 4 T cell receptor beta chains below, sequenced in a study of T cells in Graves' hyperthyroidism and ophthalmopathy (dated by TCRdb to between 2017 and 2020). To prepare the library, multiplex PCR was applied. Sequenced using an Illumina HiSeq 2000. The TCR beta CDR3 regions were amplified from the RNA transcripts. The TCR CDR3 was subjected to a first round of RT-PCR using the HTBI primer set and the Qiagen OneStep RT-PCR kit. TCRdb trimmed the raw reads at Q25, called clones with MiXCR and kept productive beta chains. When rows share a CDR3 protein, they turn into one entry using the most common DNA and genes. A total of hundreds of thousands of distinct CDR3 sequences appear in this sample, roughly 15% of them only once. About an eighth of the sample comes from the top ten. Material: blood. The receptors were gathered from a woman in her forties or fifties with Graves' ophthalmopathy.

J is TRBJ2-7 and V is TRBV2; no reliable D call. The CDR3 is made up of 10 amino acids. V lost 8 bases and J 5 bases, leaving 7 bases between the germline ends. The germline V gene encodes CDR1 SNHLY and CDR2 FYNNEI. The CDR3 spells CASGVDEQYF. The CDR3 nucleotides are TGTGCCAGCGGTGTCGACGAGCAGTACTTC. Full variable domain (rest looked up from reference TRBV2 and TRBJ2-7): EPEVTQTPSHQVTQMGQEVILRCVPISNHLYFYWYRQILGQKVEFLVSFYNNEISEKSEIFDDQFSVERPDGSNFTLKIRSTKLEDSAMYFCASGVDEQYFGPGTRLTVT.

V gene TRBV6-5 combines with J gene TRBJ2-5; D is ambiguous. The germline V and J ends were trimmed by 2 bases and 5 bases, with 9 bases remaining between them. CDR3 length: 13 amino acids. In germline, CDR1 is MNHEY, CDR2 SVGAGI. Here the CDR3 reads CASSYVGWETQYF. CDR3 bases: TGTGCCAGCAGTTACGTGGGCTGGGAGACCCAGTACTTC.

This clonotype appeared many times. This CDR3 reads CASSLLLAGHQETQYF. The CDR3 DNA follows: TGTGCCAGCAGTTTACTTCTAGCGGGACATCAAGAGACCCAGTACTTC. The rearrangement joins TRBV28 to TRBJ2-5, with 9 bases that match TRBD2. This CDR3 has 16 amino acids. J lost 2 bases, V lost 2 bases, and 6 bases had no gene match. Looked up from germline, CDR1 is MDHEN and CDR2 is SYDVKM.

This chain links TRBV18 with TRBJ1-5; the D is unclear. There are 13 residues in the CDR3. Trimming stripped 3 bases from V and 5 bases from J, with 8 bases between. CDR1 is KGHSH and CDR2 is LQKENI in the germline V gene. Written as DNA, the CDR3 is TGTGCCAGCTCACCTCGGATGGATCAGCCCCAGCATTTT. This translates into CASSPRMDQPQHF.